The following is a TCR beta chain sequence with its context. The antigen is not known. The record originates from a study of identical twins' blood T cells. Study-wide findings and caveats: Shared CDR3 clonotype counts tracked mainly the product of cloneset sizes.

TCR cDNA libraries came from RNA via a modified published protocol. TCRdb re-derived calls from the 5' RACE reads in MiXCR, one entry per CDR3 protein. The sample records around 1,300 distinct CDR3 sequences, over 60% being singletons. In germline, CDR1 is SGHVS, CDR2 FNYEAQ. The CDR3 has 14 amino acids. V gave up 1 base and J gave up 4 bases, with 11 bases separating them. Three pairs of healthy female monozygous twins were the donors. Reared together, all three twin pairs probably met the same infectious agents and vaccines. The source of this sequence is a woman aged 18 to 55 in good health. Sequencing was carried out using PBMCs. This sequence joins TRBV7-6 and TRBJ2-7; perhaps TRBD2 as D (5 bases). CDR3 in amino acids: CASSLEPRGYEQYF. In DNA, the CDR3 is TGTGCCAGCAGCTTAGAACCCCGGGGTTACGAGCAGTACTTC.